One and the same sample provided the 13 T cell receptor beta chains below, sequenced in a study of neurological immune-mediated disorders. Using its own MiXCR run on the 5' RACE reads, TCRdb lists one record per CDR3 protein. The table shows under 90,000 distinct CDR3 sequences, with roughly 3.5% occurring only once. Material for sequencing was PBMCs. These receptors were obtained from a woman between 45 and 60 years old with multiple sclerosis.

This clonotype came up many times. The chain has TRBV12-3 or TRBV12-4 and TRBJ1-2; weak D call: TRBD1 (5 bases). V dropped 0 bases and J dropped 4 bases, with 9 bases sitting between them. This CDR3 is built from 14 residues. Here the CDR3 DNA reads TGTGCCAGCAGTTTAGCAACAGGATTCTATGGCTACACCTTC. Its protein is CASSLATGFYGYTF.

There are a few counts of this clonotype. This rearrangement joins TRBV14 to TRBJ2-4, with D possibly matching TRBD1 (6 bases). Looked up from germline, CDR1 is SGHDN and CDR2 is FVKESK. The CDR3 covers 15 residues. The V end was cut by 4 bases, the J end by 6 bases, with 16 bases between. CDR3 DNA sequence: TGTGCCAGCAGCCCTTCCACCGAAGGGGGAAACATTCAGTACTTC. As protein: CASSPSTEGGNIQYF.

Ten or more counts support this clonotype. The chain uses TRBV2 and TRBJ1-2; 9 bases line up with TRBD1. The CDR3 loop spans 13 amino acids. The trim removed 3 bases at V and 7 bases at J, leaving 3 bases unmatched. Germline CDR1 SNHLY, CDR2 FYNNEI. CDR3 loop: CASSEDRGLGYTF. In DNA, the CDR3 is TGTGCCAGCAGTGAGGACAGGGGCCTTGGCTACACCTTC.

In this sample, this clonotype turned up many times. In nucleotides, the CDR3 is TGCAGTGCTAGGGGGCGGGCGGTGGGCACTGAAGCTTTCTTT. This gives the protein CSARGRAVGTEAFF. The J gene is TRBJ1-1, the V gene TRBV20-1; D might be TRBD1 (5 bases). With 3 bases removed from V and 4 bases from J, the gap between germline ends came to 15 bases. The CDR3 length is 14 residues. Germline V gives CDR1 DFQATT, CDR2 SNEGSKA (reference sequence).

This clonotype was counted at least ten times. The V call is TRBV5-1, the J call TRBJ1-6; D unresolved. Per the germline V gene, CDR1 is SGHRS and CDR2 is YFSETQ. V dropped 2 bases and J dropped 7 bases, with 7 bases sitting between them. The CDR3 is 13 amino acids. The CDR3 region has the DNA TGCGCCAGCAGCTTCAGTATCAATTCACCCCTCCACTTT. Translated: CASSFSINSPLHF.

Concerning this clonotype: A much larger clone lies a single base off, so this may be a read error. V is TRBV18 and J is TRBJ2-3, with D hard to call. The germline gives CDR1 KGHSH, CDR2 LQKENI. CDR3 length: 12 residues. The CDR3 sequence is CASSRPGDKQYF. CDR3 DNA: TGTGCCAGCTCACGGCCAGGAGATAAGCAGTATTTT.

Many counts were recorded for this clonotype. The J gene is TRBJ2-1, the V gene TRBV24-1; 10 bases fit TRBD1. This CDR3 contains 14 residues. The junction had 9 bases not matched to a gene; V was cut back by 10 bases and J by 7 bases. CDR1 is KGHDR and CDR2 is SFDVKD in the germline V gene. DNA of the CDR3: TGTGCCACGGGCGGGACAGGGGAAAAAAATGAGCAGTTCTTC. This sequence encodes CATGGTGEKNEQFF.

V usage is TRBV5-6 and J usage is TRBJ1-2; TRBD1 aligns across 8 bases. The length of the CDR3 is 14 residues. Germline V lookup: CDR1 SGHDT, CDR2 YYEEEE. Unmatched junction bases numbered 13, after V lost 7 bases and J lost 8 bases. The CDR3 reads CASQALGQGVGYTF. DNA for the CDR3: TGTGCCAGCCAAGCACTTGGACAGGGTGTCGGCTACACCTTC.

In this sample, this clonotype turned up many times. The chain joins TRBV2 to TRBJ2-3, with 8 nucleotides matching TRBD1. Germline CDR1 and CDR2: SNHLY and FYNNEI. The trim removed 5 bases at V and 2 bases at J, leaving 6 bases unmatched. The CDR3 sequence is 15 residues long. In DNA form, the CDR3 reads TGTGCCAGCAGTATGCAGGGGGCGCCCACAGATACGCAGTATTTT. This translates into CASSMQGAPTDTQYF. Supplemented by reference TRBV2 and TRBJ2-3, the full variable domain reads EPEVTQTPSHQVTQMGQEVILRCVPISNHLYFYWYRQILGQKVEFLVSFYNNEISEKSEIFDDQFSVERPDGSNFTLKIRSTKLEDSAMYFCASSMQGAPTDTQYFGPGTRLTVL.

This clonotype was counted at least ten times. V and J are TRBV7-9 and TRBJ1-1, with 9 bases fitting TRBD1. Trimming took 5 bases from V and 6 from J; bases not matched to a gene: 7. The V gene's germline CDR1 is SEHNR and CDR2 FQNEAQ (reference sequence). This CDR3 region has 14 residues. Here the CDR3 reads CASSVRDRVAEAFF. The CDR3 DNA reads TGTGCCAGCAGCGTGCGGGACAGGGTCGCTGAAGCTTTCTTT.

This clonotype was counted at least ten times. The chain couples TRBV5-1 to TRBJ2-3; TRBD2 agrees at 7 bases. Trimming at V came to 4 bases and at J to 10 bases, leaving 9 bases not matched to a gene. Germline values: CDR1 SGHRS, CDR2 YFSETQ. This CDR3 is 13 amino acids long. The chain's CDR3 is CASSPERGTAQYF. In DNA form, the CDR3 reads TGCGCCAGCAGCCCGGAGCGGGGAACGGCGCAGTATTTT.

This clonotype occurred many times. The chain recombines TRBV20-1 with TRBJ2-5; the D gene is possibly TRBD2 (5 bases). Germline assignment: CDR1 DFQATT and CDR2 SNEGSKA (reference sequence). V lost 6 bases, J lost 10 bases, and 18 bases lay in between. This CDR3 has 12 amino acids. The CDR3 spells CSAPVVAGGQYF. CDR3 sequence (DNA): TGCAGTGCCCCGGTGGTAGCCGGAGGCCAGTACTTC.

This clonotype came up many times. V is TRBV6-2 or TRBV6-3 and J is TRBJ1-1; D is ambiguous. The ends were cut back, 7 bases at V and 1 base at J, with 4 bases in the middle. Germline assignment: CDR1 MNHEY and CDR2 SVGEGT. The CDR3 loop spans 11 amino acids. The CDR3 bases are TGTGCCAGCAACAGGAACACTGAAGCTTTCTTT. It translates to CASNRNTEAFF.